These 12 T cell receptor beta chains were sequenced from one sample in a study of CD8 T cells in Susac syndrome. When the RNA was reverse transcribed, random hexamers were used with an input of about 0.5 to 1 ug. TCRdb independently ran MiXCR on the immunoSEQ multiplex PCR reads; one entry per CDR3 protein. The data hold about 290,000 distinct CDR3 sequences, with around nine tenths observed a single time. Source material: CD8+ T cells from PBMCs. These receptors originate from a human donor with multiple sclerosis.

This clonotype was counted only a few times. The rearrangement joins TRBV12-3 or TRBV12-4 to TRBJ1-1, with a tentative D call TRBD1 (5 bases). Trimming pared 6 bases from V and 4 bases from J, leaving 12 bases between. There are 13 residues in the CDR3. CDR3 amino acids: CASSSGPGTEAFF. In nucleotides, the CDR3 is TGTGCCAGCAGCTCGGGGCCGGGCACTGAAGCTTTCTTT.

The chain links TRBV4-2 to TRBJ1-6; no definite D call. CDR1 is LGHNA, CDR2 YNFKEQ, per germline. This CDR3 comprises 14 residues. Trimming stripped 2 bases from V and 9 bases from J, with 11 bases between. The CDR3 spells CASSQPSAASPLHF. DNA of the CDR3: TGTGCCAGCAGCCAACCGTCGGCGGCTTCACCCCTCCACTTT.

The rearrangement uses TRBV2 and TRBJ1-1, with D tentatively TRBD1 (5 bases). CDR1 SNHLY and CDR2 FYNNEI come from the germline V gene. The CDR3 runs to 15 residues. V gave up 2 bases and J gave up 1 base, with 11 bases separating them. CDR3 region: CASSENEQENTEAFF. The CDR3 DNA reads as TGTGCCAGCAGTGAAAATGAACAGGAGAACACTGAAGCTTTCTTT. Looking up the rest from reference TRBV2 and TRBJ1-1 gives the full variable domain: EPEVTQTPSHQVTQMGQEVILRCVPISNHLYFYWYRQILGQKVEFLVSFYNNEISEKSEIFDDQFSVERPDGSNFTLKIRSTKLEDSAMYFCASSENEQENTEAFFGQGTRLTVV.

The chain couples TRBV20-1 to TRBJ2-1, with TRBD1 matching 11 bases. Germline V gene data show CDR1 as DFQATT and CDR2 as SNEGSKA (reference sequence). Losses at the gene ends were 6 bases for V and 4 bases for J; bases not matched to a gene: 11. The CDR3 consists of 16 residues. The CDR3 DNA is TGCAGTGCCCCAGAAGGGGGGGACAGGGGGTACAATGAGCAGTTCTTC. Amino acid sequence: CSAPEGGDRGYNEQFF.

The chain links TRBV6-2 or TRBV6-3 to TRBJ2-5; unclear D gene. V lost 0 bases and J 2 bases, leaving 13 bases between the germline ends. Germline V CDR1 and CDR2: MNHEY, SVGEGT. The CDR3 runs 16 residues. The CDR3 coding sequence is TGTGCCAGCAGTTACTCCCCCACAGAGAAACAAGAGACCCAGTACTTC. Translating gives CASSYSPTEKQETQYF.

This clonotype was recorded once. The J gene is TRBJ2-1, the V gene TRBV4-3; TRBD2 matches 14 bases. Germline CDR1 LGHNA, CDR2 YSLEER. Trimming took 3 bases from V and 3 from J; bases not matched to a gene: 4. The CDR3 is 17 amino acids. In nucleotides, the CDR3 is TGCGCCAGCAGCCACCGACTAGCGGGGGGGAGCTACAATGAGCAGTTCTTC. Its protein product is CASSHRLAGGSYNEQFF.

The chain combines TRBV10-3 with TRBJ2-7; D unclear. Between the trimmed V and J ends, which lost 3 bases and 0 bases, there was a span of 12 bases. Germline-derived CDR1 and CDR2 are ENHRY and SYGVKD. This CDR3 is built from 15 residues. The CDR3 sequence: CAISDSDRSSYEQYF. CDR3 coding DNA: TGTGCCATCAGTGACTCCGATAGGAGCTCCTACGAGCAGTACTTC.

This clonotype was seen more than once but under ten times. V gene TRBV6-5 combines with J gene TRBJ2-1, with 8 bases aligning to TRBD2. Germline CDR1 reads MNHEY; CDR2 reads SVGAGI. This CDR3 is built from 12 residues. With 3 bases clipped from V and 8 bases from J, the junction kept 0 bases outside the gene matches. CDR3 in amino acids: CASSYSGDEQFF. The CDR3 nucleotides read TGTGCCAGCAGTTATAGCGGGGATGAGCAGTTCTTC.

The rearrangement joins TRBV27 to TRBJ2-3, with TRBD2 matching over 12 bases. Unmatched junction bases numbered 1, after V lost 5 bases and J lost 4 bases. This CDR3 spans 14 amino acids. Germline CDR1 and CDR2: MNHEY and SMNVEV (reference sequence). In nucleotides, the CDR3 is TGTGCCAGCAGTCGACTAGCGGGAGCAGATACGCAGTATTTT. It encodes CASSRLAGADTQYF.

This rearrangement joins TRBV10-3 to TRBJ1-1; unclear D gene. The CDR3 consists of 15 residues. Trimming pared 2 bases from V and 5 bases from J, leaving 15 bases between. Germline V gene sequence: CDR1 ENHRY, CDR2 SYGVKD. Written as DNA, the CDR3 is TGTGCCATCAGTGAGGTCCTGGACTCGAAAACTGAAGCTTTCTTT. Translation: CAISEVLDSKTEAFF.

The V call is TRBV12-3 or TRBV12-4, the J call TRBJ1-2; D is possibly TRBD1 (6 bases). This CDR3 has 13 residues. The germline V and J ends were trimmed by 10 bases and 7 bases, with 19 bases remaining between them. The CDR3 DNA sequence: TGTGCCACCCACGGGGCAGGGGCCCGTGGCTACACCTTC. As protein: CATHGAGARGYTF.

This clonotype was detected once. One junction end disagrees with the germline gene, perhaps due to a read error. The genes are TRBV4-1 and TRBJ1-5; D remains ambiguous. Germline CDR1 reads MGHRA; CDR2 reads YSYEKL. The CDR3 loop spans 17 amino acids. Written as DNA, the CDR3 is TGCGCCAGCAGCCAAGATCCCGGGGTAGTGGGCAATCAGCCCCGGCATTTT. Translating gives CASSQDPGVVGNQPRHF.